The source of this TCR beta chain is a study of blood T cell repertoires in COVID-19. In the study overall: Sites in the United States, Italy and Spain provided acute and convalescent COVID-19 samples. Nucleic acid was either cDNA or gDNA, and it came from T cells, B-cell-depleted T cells, or PBMCs.

Germline CDR1 reads KGHDR; CDR2 reads SFDVKD. The CDR3 is 13 amino acids. The ends were cut back, 3 bases at V and 6 bases at J, with 8 bases in the middle. In the original workflow: Estimated nucleated cell counts came from reference gene primer amplification. Libraries were prepared by immunoSEQ multiplex PCR; TCRdb keeps only in-frame clonotypes and omits some of them. That table furnishes V, J and clone size, whereas the DNA furnished D and trimming. The repertoire has 110,000 or so clones, 81% of them found once; the top ten carry roughly 1.6%. Material for sequencing was peripheral blood. The sequence was collected from a man aged 45-65 years with acute or convalescent COVID-19. The chain employs TRBV24-1 and TRBJ1-5; possible D gene TRBD1, 6 bases. CDR3 in DNA: TGTGCCACCAGTGATCGGGGGGCTCAGCCCCAGCATTTT. Its translation: CATSDRGAQPQHF.